The entry below describes one T cell receptor (beta chain). It lacks a known antigen. Base qualities are not at hand, and no much larger clone is one base apart. The cohort comprised 710 or so healthy bone marrow donors. At the time of sampling, all cohort members were nominally healthy, though unrecorded immune exposures were likely present. The donor was CMV seropositive and was included in the group of around 300 seropositive cohort members. Each donor provided a peripheral blood sample, and peripheral blood mononuclear cells were used for TCR beta sequencing. The Qiagen DNeasy Blood Extraction Kit was used to extract genomic DNA from the blood cell samples. The sample originates from a study of cytomegalovirus exposure and HLA in healthy donors (dated by TCRdb to 2017 to 2019). At the level of the whole study: An earlier analysis of roughly 570 of the donors reported approximately 300 Gb of sequence data and approximately 120 million unique TCR beta sequences obtained from around 180 million T cells. The genetic ancestry cluster associated with self-reported Caucasian donors included about four fifths of the roughly 400 genotyped donors. To predict cytomegalovirus infection status, the study brought together high-throughput TCR immunosequencing, statistical association of individual TCRs with disease status, and machine learning. Roughly 300 gigabases of sequencing data and roughly 90 million unique TCR sequences were included in an early release covering over 600 HLA-typed donors. In addition to the first cohort of roughly 670 subjects, a separate validation cohort of approximately 130 different subjects was used. To decide whether each TCR beta V gene segment behaved as functional or pseudogenic, an earlier analysis of 587 of the donors relied on high-throughput TCR beta sequencing. A later analysis re-analyzed previously published TCR beta repertoires from roughly 630 donors and added high-resolution HLA genotyping to study TCR occurrence patterns. All discovery cohort repertoires had been generated using a single sequencing platform. Donor age, sex, ethnicity and CMV serostatus were compiled alongside the repertoire data. Typing coverage varied by locus: roughly 620-640 donors for A, B, C, DRB1 and DQB1; 500 to 550 for DQA1; some 610 for DPA1; approximately 490 for DPB1. HLA typing covered class I and class II loci at four-digit resolution. Roughly five DR-DQ haplotypes were handled as single units for association and clustering, since linkage in the cohort was strong. The study used immunosequencing to profile the T cell repertoires of several hundred subjects and linked those repertoires to cytomegalovirus serostatus. Genome-wide SNP genotypes for about 65% of the roughly 700 donors were used in a later genetic analysis, which treated that subset as a discovery cohort. Rather than using new phenotypic data, the later analysis identified candidate immune exposures from TCR beta sequences and from how often those sequences occurred across donors. Among 300 to 500 genotyped donors of the cohort, an average of around 240,000 unique TCR beta nucleotide sequences was sequenced per donor, of which about 19% were non-productive. The study aimed to test whether signatures of past pathogen exposure could be identified by cataloging public T cell receptors.

Results and caveats for the whole study, not just this receptor: Presence/absence analyses assumed roughly uniform sequencing depth across donors, an assumption that may not hold. This cohort had only TCR beta chains sequenced, and the lack of alpha or paired-chain data limited which features could be detected. A total of 150 to 200 TCR beta chains were listed by the study as associated with cytomegalovirus. According to a later genetic analysis, donors in an Asian-associated ancestry cluster had fewer N-insertions in productive TCRs than the approximately 690-donor mean. When HLA alleles, especially DR and DQ, strongly co-occurred, attributing TCR associations to individual alleles was difficult. For the cohort, immune exposure information was limited to CMV serostatus. The authors suggested that the approach could potentially be extended to other disease states and immunological phenotypes. A further reported finding was that TCR beta sequences accurately predicted the HLA-A and HLA-B alleles for most subjects in the first cohort. Because counts were too low, about 15 rarely observed V segments, including chromosome 9 orphons, were left out of the earlier analysis of about 620 of the donors. Correlated functional status among segregating V segments might be attributable to linkage disequilibrium, but an unknown experimental factor could not be ruled out. Most CMV-associated TCR beta chains appeared to be HLA-restricted in a later analysis, and the HLA associations seemed to be driven largely by CMV exposure. In a later analysis, several top co-occurrence clusters were reported to appear linked to parvovirus B19, influenza, CMV and Epstein-Barr virus. In a later analysis, some 18,000 TCR beta sequences were associated with specific HLA alleles at a false discovery rate of 0.05. In an earlier analysis of approximately 600 of the donors, most TCR beta V segments were observed in productive rearrangements about 90% or about 30% of the time, broadly matching IMGT annotations. Most TCR sequences were seen in very few donors, while some public TCRs were found in many individuals. A later analysis found that HLA-associated TCR beta chains were more clonally expanded and had lower generation probabilities than equally common non-associated chains. A cluster of highly shared sequence variants was judged likely to represent a technical artifact of the sequencing pipeline. In vitro tests confirmed that a few of the cytomegalovirus-associated TCR beta chains recognize cytomegalovirus antigens. According to a later analysis, TCR association rates differed among HLA loci, with DRB1 alleles showing the most associated TCRs and HLA-C alleles showing the fewest. Because some donors lacked HLA typing at each locus, the association tests relied only on the typed subset. An association between a missense DCLRE1C variant and V-gene and J-gene trimming of TCR beta chains was found in a later genetic analysis and replicated in an independent cohort. The classifier was reported to diagnose cytomegalovirus status with high specificity and sensitivity in both the original and validation cohorts.

Library prep was done by the immunoSEQ multiplex PCR assay. For the multiplex PCR, a mixture combining 60 forward primers for TCR Vbeta segments and 13 reverse primers for TCR Jbeta segments was used. The CDR3 region of rearranged TCR beta genes was amplified from genomic DNA by a multiplex PCR assay. The amplified TCR beta libraries were sequenced on the Illumina HiSeq System as 87-base-pair reads. Per the authors' processing: A later analysis counted about 80 million unique TCR beta chains across the 550 to 750 repertoires, and some 12 million of these chains were shared by at least two donors. Raw reads were error-corrected and collapsed into unique sequences by a nearest-neighbor algorithm in which closely related sequences were merged to remove PCR and sequencing errors. V, D and J gene segments were assigned by aligning CDR3 sequences to IMGT reference sequences. Each retained sequence needed at least a six-nucleotide match to both a V gene segment and a J gene segment. Rearrangements were classified as productive when the CDR3 lacked stop codons and remained in frame with V and J, and all other rearrangements were classified as non-productive. CDR3 was defined by IMGT convention, running from the second conserved V-encoded cysteine to the conserved J-encoded phenylalanine. The earlier analysis of 500 to 600 of the donors excluded sequences that lacked an unambiguous match to a single V gene segment. In an earlier analysis of 587 of the donors, a V segment was called functional when productive rearrangements were above 56.7%, and segregating when the standard deviation between donors exceeded 5%. A statistical classification framework was built for diagnosing cytomegalovirus status from the catalog of TCR beta chain sequences. In a later analysis, TCR nucleotide sequences were compared against IMGT/GENE-DB human TR gene sequences so that V and J genes could be assigned. In a later analysis, CDR3 sequences and most-parsimonious VDJ recombination scenarios were assigned using the TCRdist pipeline. In a later analysis, every TCR beta chain was defined by the combination of its CDR3 amino acid sequence and its V-gene family, and reads without a unique V-gene family were dropped. As a way to deal with suspected cross-contamination and a sequencing artifact, a later analysis dropped roughly 600 nucleotide sequences that were highly shared and had low generation probability. For each public chain, a later analysis derived a clonal expansion index from normalized ranks of inferred template counts within each repertoire. In a later analysis, generation probabilities were computed using a VDJ recombination model fitted to out-of-frame rearrangements, and the results were checked against IGoR. In a later analysis, TCR-TCR, TCR-HLA and TCR-CMV co-occurrence was scored with hypergeometric tests, and a repertoire-size bias correction was applied to TCR pairs. To estimate false discovery rates, a later analysis permuted the HLA or CMV assignments 20 times. In a later analysis, co-occurring TCRs were grouped with DBSCAN, and TCRdist sequence similarity was added when clustering was performed within HLA-allele-positive subsets. Repertoires with fewer than 30,000 or more than 120,000 public chains were left out of co-occurrence clustering, as were several repertoires with anomalous nucleotide sharing. What TCRdb holds here is the immuneACCESS table cut down to in-frame rearrangements. Part of the clones is not present; checked against another copy, under half of the missing clones reflect an unresolved V gene, and the others are unexplained. V, J and clone size reflect that table, while D and trimming were determined from the DNA. This sample has around 150,000 clones in its table, and roughly four fifths of those were observed once. The leading ten clones occupy around 10% of the sample.

The clonotype originates from a man aged 45-60 years in good health and CMV-seropositive. The sample consisted of PBMCs.

The nucleotide sequence reads TGTGCCAGCAGCTTAGGAGCGGCCCCCGGGGCCAACGTCCTGACTTTC. This yields the protein CASSLGAAPGANVLTF. The receptor chain draws on TRBV7-2 and TRBJ2-6; TRBD2 is a possible D gene, resting on 5 matching bases. Taken from the germline V gene, the CDR1 and CDR2 loops are SGHTA and FQGNSA. The CDR3 measures 16 amino acids from cysteine to phenylalanine. Kept here is only the CDR3 DNA, which spans 48 bases and is read in frame from base 1. V and J lose 1 base and 4 bases, and a span of 11 bases separates them. With the rest looked up from the reference TRBV7-2 and TRBJ2-6 genes rather than sequenced, the full variable domain is GAGVSQSPSNKVTEKGKDVELRCDPISGHTALYWYRQSLGQGLEFLIYFQGNSAPDKSGLPSDRFSAERTGGSVSTLTIQRTQQEDSAVYLCASSLGAAPGANVLTFGAGSRLTVL.